This TCR beta chain came from a study of T cells in Graves' hyperthyroidism and ophthalmopathy. Remarks on this clonotype: This may be a read error, as it is one base from a much larger clone.

PBMCs were sourced from roughly 9.7 ml fresh peripheral blood. Amplification of TCR beta CDR3 regions was performed using RNA transcripts as template. The primer set for the first-round RT-PCR of the TCR CDR3 was HTBI. TCRdb re-called the multiplex PCR reads with MiXCR, one entry per CDR3 protein. The data contain approximately 400,000 distinct CDR3 sequences, more than 13% of them singletons. This CDR3 spans 13 amino acids. Germline V gene sequence: CDR1 SGHDT, CDR2 YYEEEE. With 0 bases removed from V and 7 bases from J, the gap between germline ends came to 10 bases. The V gene is TRBV5-6, the J gene TRBJ1-1; the D gene is possibly TRBD1 (5 bases). The specimen was blood. This sequence was found in a man aged 50 to 59 with Graves' ophthalmopathy. DNA of the CDR3: TGTGCCAGCAGCTTGGGGGGACCCCGTGAAGCTTTCTTT. The encoded protein is CASSLGGPREAFF.